The rows below give T cell receptor beta chains drawn from one sample of a study of cytomegalovirus exposure and HLA in healthy donors. Sequenced by immunoSEQ multiplex PCR; TCRdb stores in-frame clones only, minus some. The profile shows some 150,000 clones, 70% to 80% of them singletons. The sample consisted of PBMCs. The receptor source for this set is a female donor in good health and CMV-seronegative. CDR3s leave out the opening cysteine and the closing phenylalanine or tryptophan.

V gene: TRBV28; CDR3 protein: ASSSGQLAKNIQY
V gene: TRBV10-3; CDR3 protein: AISETGQSQY
V gene: TRBV30; CDR3 protein: AWSPPGQSNEKLF
V gene: TRBV5-1; CDR3 protein: ASSPGGFPDTQY
V gene: TRBV7-2; CDR3 protein: ASTPLAGGRRITQY
V gene: TRBV6-6; CDR3 protein: ASSYGGLNTEAF
V gene: TRBV6-6; CDR3 protein: ASSYPLTGSYGYT
V gene: TRBV13; CDR3 protein: ASSLEGIHRGGSQY
V gene: TRBV21-1; CDR3 protein: ASSKGSSGSTDTQY
V gene: TRBV7-2; CDR3 protein: ASSYGSGYEQY
V gene: TRBV15; CDR3 protein: ATTDRAGNQPQH
V gene: TRBV13; CDR3 protein: ASSLGRSYEQY
V gene: TRBV7-9; CDR3 protein: ASSPGTGPNSPLH
V gene: TRBV4-3; CDR3 protein: ASSQGIGSGTRLQYEQY
V gene: TRBV6-5; CDR3 protein: ASSRTGAFVGYT
V gene: TRBV27; CDR3 protein: ASRTGAILAGGVYEQY
V gene: TRBV30; CDR3 protein: ACNRGSTEAF